The 32 T cell receptor beta chains presented below share a single source sample, sequenced in a study of cytomegalovirus exposure and HLA in healthy donors. The PCR employed 60 Vbeta primers together with 13 Jbeta primers. Sequencing was performed with immunoSEQ multiplex PCR; in TCRdb, only in-frame clones are kept and a portion is missing. Here the sample spans over 200,000 clones, 78% being singletons. The sample was PBMCs. The receptor set was obtained from a male donor in good health and CMV-seronegative.

The chain has TRBV6-5 and TRBJ1-6; tentatively, D is TRBD1 (5 bases). This CDR3 is 14 amino acids long. V was trimmed by 7 bases and J by 10 bases, leaving 17 bases between them. In germline, CDR1 is MNHEY, CDR2 SVGAGI. In DNA form, the CDR3 reads TGTGCCAGCACTTGGGCAGGGTGGGAATCACCCCTCCACTTT. Its translation is CASTWAGWESPLHF.

The chain employs TRBV9 and TRBJ2-5, with TRBD2 matching 14 bases. After removal of 3 bases from V and 5 bases from J, the junction contained 3 bases not matched to a gene. This CDR3 contains 15 residues. The germline gives CDR1 SGDLS, CDR2 YYNGEE. CDR3 coding DNA: TGTGCCAGCAGCGGACTAGCGGGAGGGGATGAGACCCAGTACTTC. Amino acids: CASSGLAGGDETQYF.

The chain has TRBV7-2 and TRBJ1-5; no definite D call. Trimming stripped 2 bases from V and 0 bases from J, with 11 bases between. The CDR3 spans 16 residues. Germline CDR1 and CDR2: SGHTA and FQGNSA. Here the CDR3 reads CASSLIGGFSNQPQHF. Here the CDR3 DNA reads TGTGCCAGCAGCTTAATCGGCGGATTTAGCAATCAGCCCCAGCATTTT.

The genes are TRBV25-1 and TRBJ1-5, with D tentatively TRBD1 (5 bases). V lost 6 bases, J lost 4 bases, and 19 bases lay in between. Germline values: CDR1 MGHDK, CDR2 SYGVNS. This CDR3 comprises 16 residues. CDR3 sequence (DNA): TGTGCCAGCAGCGACTGGGGGGAGAAAGGGAATCAGCCCCAGCATTTT. Protein: CASSDWGEKGNQPQHF.

CDR3 sequence (DNA): TGTGCCACCAGCAGTAATAGAGAGGATTACTACAATGAGCAGTTCTTC. Protein product: CATSSNREDYYNEQFF. The genes are TRBV15 and TRBJ2-1, with D hard to call. Germline V gives CDR1 LNHNV, CDR2 YYDKDF (reference sequence). V was pared by 3 bases and J by 3 bases, with 15 bases between. The CDR3 has 16 residues.

The chain carries TRBV5-1 and TRBJ2-7; 8 bases are shared with TRBD2. After removal of 5 bases from V and 3 bases from J, the junction contained 7 bases not matched to a gene. From germline, CDR1 is SGHRS and CDR2 YFSETQ. The CDR3 covers 14 residues. CDR3 protein: CASRSGLAGYEQYF. The CDR3 DNA reads as TGCGCCAGCAGATCCGGACTAGCTGGCTACGAGCAGTACTTC.

The J gene is TRBJ2-5, the V gene TRBV15, with TRBD2 identical over 12 bases. The J call could be wrong; TRBJ2-7 is a better fit for the DNA end. Germline CDR1 reads LNHNV; CDR2 reads YYDKDF (reference sequence). The CDR3 length is 13 residues. In DNA, the CDR3 is TGTGCCACTAGACTAGCGGGAGCCCACGAGCAGTACTTC. Amino acid sequence: CATRLAGAHEQYF.

This clone was counted only a few times. The CDR3 DNA reads as TGTGCCAGCTCACCACGGGGAACAGGGATCTATGGCTACACCTTC. It translates to CASSPRGTGIYGYTF. The chain is built from TRBV18 and TRBJ1-2, with D possibly matching TRBD1 (6 bases). V lost 1 base to trimming and J lost 4 bases, with 13 bases between them. CDR3 length: 15 residues. Per germline, CDR1 KGHSH and CDR2 LQKENI. The full variable domain, with the rest looked up from reference TRBV18 and TRBJ1-2, is NAGVMQNPRHLVRRRGQEARLRCSPMKGHSHVYWYRQLPEEGLKFMVYLQKENIIDESGMPKERFSAEFPKEGPSILRIQQVVRGDSAAYFCASSPRGTGIYGYTFGSGTRLTVV.

There are a few counts of this clone. The chain has TRBV5-1 and TRBJ2-7; D uncertain. The length of the CDR3 is 14 residues. Trimming removed 0 bases from V and 5 bases from J, with 12 bases in between. Germline CDR1 and CDR2: SGHRS and YFSETQ. The CDR3 loop reads CASSLVESGDEQYF. CDR3 DNA: TGCGCCAGCAGCTTGGTAGAGAGTGGAGACGAGCAGTACTTC.

The chain has TRBV6-6 and TRBJ1-2, with a tentative D call TRBD1 (5 bases). The germline CDR1 and CDR2 sequences are MNHNY and SVGAGI (reference sequence). The V end was cut by 5 bases, the J end by 9 bases, with 22 bases between. The CDR3 loop spans 15 amino acids. The CDR3 nucleotides read TGTGCCAGCAGTCTCGGGACTAGGCAACTCTCTAGCTACACCTTC. It codes for CASSLGTRQLSSYTF.

This clone appeared a few times. This chain connects TRBV7-3 to TRBJ2-2, with D maybe TRBD1 (6 bases). The CDR3 sequence is 15 residues long. V was trimmed by 1 base and J by 5 bases, leaving 11 bases between them. Looked up from germline, CDR1 is SGHTA and CDR2 is FQGTGA. In DNA form, the CDR3 reads TGTGCCAGCAGCTTAAGGGGGCGAGGTACCGGGGAGCTGTTTTTT. Translation: CASSLRGRGTGELFF.

The chain combines TRBV27 with TRBJ1-2; D is undetermined. The CDR3 is 16 amino acids. Germline CDR1 and CDR2: MNHEY and SMNVEV (reference sequence). The V and J ends lost 3 bases and 0 bases respectively, with 14 bases between them. As DNA, the CDR3 is TGTGCCAGCAGTTTTATATCCCGGGGAGCTAACTATGGCTACACCTTC. As protein: CASSFISRGANYGYTF.

The chain uses TRBV30 and TRBJ2-5, with a possible D match to TRBD2 (6 bases). Germline V CDR1 and CDR2: GTSNPN, SVGIG (reference sequence). The CDR3 is 13 amino acids. The V end was cut by 4 bases, the J end by 6 bases, with 15 bases between. The CDR3 nucleotides are TGTGCCTGGACGAGGGGAGGAGAAAAGACCCAGTACTTC. Translated, it gives CAWTRGGEKTQYF.

The chain has TRBV19 and TRBJ1-1; D is unresolved. Germline V gives CDR1 LNHDA, CDR2 SQIVND (reference sequence). V lost 5 bases to trimming and J lost 1 base, with 11 bases between them. The CDR3 extends over 14 amino acids. In DNA, the CDR3 is TGTGCCAGTAGTTCCCCTAATACGAACACTGAAGCTTTCTTT. Translated: CASSSPNTNTEAFF.

In nucleotides, the CDR3 is TGTGCCACCAGCAGGGAGGGACAGGGGGAAGCTTTCTTT. It specifies CATSREGQGEAFF. The genes are TRBV15 and TRBJ1-1; the match to TRBD1 covers 10 bases. CDR1 LNHNV and CDR2 YYDKDF come from the germline V gene (reference sequence). The CDR3 spans 13 residues. With 3 bases clipped from V and 8 bases from J, the junction kept 3 bases outside the gene matches.

The CDR3 DNA follows: TGTGCCAGTAGTAACCAGACAGGGTACGGTGAGCAGTTCTTC. It yields the protein CASSNQTGYGEQFF. V is TRBV19 and J is TRBJ2-1; 7 bases are shared with TRBD1. Germline V gene lookup returns CDR1 LNHDA and CDR2 SQIVND (reference sequence). Trimming removed 4 bases from V and 9 bases from J; junction bases left unmatched: 9. This CDR3 region has 14 residues.

The CDR3 is CASSLGGGDTEAFF. In DNA form, the CDR3 reads TGTGCCAGCAGCTTGGGAGGGGGCGACACTGAAGCTTTCTTT. The chain has TRBV5-4 and TRBJ1-1; TRBD1 matches 7 bases. This CDR3 is built from 14 residues. V trimming: 0 bases; J trimming: 3 bases; junction bases outside the gene matches: 2. The V gene's germline CDR1 is SGHNT and CDR2 YYREEE (reference sequence).

The rearrangement joins TRBV7-6 to TRBJ2-5; the D gene is possibly TRBD1 (5 bases). The assigned J gene may be wrong: the sequence end matches TRBJ2-7 better. The CDR3 has 15 amino acids. CDR1 and CDR2 from the germline V gene are SGHVS and FNYEAQ. CDR3 sequence: CASSLGKGVGYEQYF. CDR3 DNA: TGTGCCAGCAGCCTGGGTAAAGGGGTTGGCTACGAGCAGTACTTC.

The chain carries TRBV5-8 and TRBJ2-1; D is ambiguous. Germline-derived CDR1 and CDR2 are SGHTS and YDEGEE. V was clipped by 0 bases and J by 4 bases, with 11 bases between them. CDR3 size: 15 residues. CDR3 in amino acids: CASSLGSVAYNEQFF. CDR3 in DNA: TGTGCCAGCAGCTTGGGCAGCGTAGCTTACAATGAGCAGTTCTTC. Full variable domain (missing parts from reference TRBV5-8 and TRBJ2-1): EAGVTQSPTHLIKTRGQQATLRCSPISGHTSVYWYQQALGLGLQFLLWYDEGEERNRGNFPPRFSGRQFPNYSSELNVNALELEDSALYLCASSLGSVAYNEQFFGPGTRLTVL.

This clone occurred a few times. The V and J genes are TRBV6-5 and TRBJ1-6; D is possibly TRBD1 (5 bases). Germline CDR1 MNHEY, CDR2 SVGAGI. Trimming shortened V by 7 bases and J by 5 bases, and 15 bases separated the two germline ends. The CDR3 has 15 amino acids. The CDR3 spells CASTRTGFNNSPLHF. CDR3 bases: TGTGCCAGCACCAGAACAGGATTCAATAATTCACCCCTCCACTTT.

The gene calls are TRBV19 and TRBJ1-5; no clear D. The germline V and J ends were trimmed by 3 bases and 1 base, with 4 bases remaining between them. Germline V gene lookup returns CDR1 LNHDA and CDR2 SQIVND (reference sequence). The CDR3 loop spans 13 amino acids. CDR3 sequence reads: CASSIKSNQPQHF. Written as DNA, the CDR3 is TGTGCCAGTAGTATTAAAAGCAATCAGCCCCAGCATTTT.

Concerning this clone: This specimen includes other DNA sequences encoding the same CDR3. This rearrangement joins TRBV29-1 to TRBJ1-1; TRBD1 is a possible D gene (5 bases). This CDR3 has 12 amino acids. V lost 3 bases, J lost 1 base, and 6 bases lay in between. The germline gives CDR1 SQVTM, CDR2 ANQGSEA. As DNA, the CDR3 is TGCAGCGTTGAGGGGGGGAACACTGAAGCTTTCTTT. It translates to CSVEGGNTEAFF. The complete variable domain, with remaining parts taken from reference TRBV29-1 and TRBJ1-1, reads SAVISQKPSRDICQRGTSLTIQCQVDSQVTMMFWYRQQPGQSLTLIATANQGSEATYESGFVIDKFPISRPNLTFSTLTVSNMSPEDSSIYLCSVEGGNTEAFFGQGTRLTVV.

This chain joins TRBV6-1 and TRBJ2-7; 13 bases agree with TRBD2. V lost 4 bases and J lost 3; bases outside the gene matches: 6. CDR3 size: 16 residues. Germline V gene lookup returns CDR1 MNHNS and CDR2 SASEGT. As DNA, the CDR3 is TGTGCCAGCAGTGCCGGGACTAGCGGGACCCGCTACGAGCAGTACTTC. Protein sequence: CASSAGTSGTRYEQYF.

With respect to this clone: At one end, the junction sequence differs from germline, possibly due to a read error. The V gene is TRBV14, the J gene TRBJ1-5, with TRBD1 matching over 7 bases. CDR1 and CDR2 (germline): SGHDN, FVKESK. The CDR3 spans 16 residues. Here the CDR3 reads CASSHTTGRWNQSQHF. In DNA, the CDR3 is TGTGCCAGCAGCCACACGACAGGGCGGTGGAATCAGTCCCAGCATTTT. Drawing the rest from reference TRBV14 and TRBJ1-5, the complete variable domain is EAGVTQFPSHSVIEKGQTVTLRCDPISGHDNLYWYRRVMGKEIKFLLHFVKESKQDESGMPNNRFLAERTGGTYSTLKVQPAELEDSGVYFCASSHTTGRWNQSQHFGDGTRLSIL.

This clone appeared a few times. V is TRBV5-1 and J is TRBJ2-7; D is possibly TRBD1 (6 bases). CDR1 SGHRS and CDR2 YFSETQ come from the germline V gene. The CDR3 runs to 14 residues. V dropped 3 bases and J dropped 2 bases, with 12 bases sitting between them. CDR3 nucleotides: TGCGCCAGCAGCTCCCAGGGGCGGCCCTACGAGCAGTACTTC. Amino acids: CASSSQGRPYEQYF.

The chain employs TRBV19 and TRBJ2-5; TRBD2 might be the D (6 bases). This CDR3 has 17 residues. Germline V CDR1 and CDR2: LNHDA, SQIVND (reference sequence). V shed 1 base and J shed 2 bases, with 17 bases lying between them. CDR3 coding DNA: TGTGCCAGTAGTATAGTTCCCGTGGCGGGGCTTCAAGAGACCCAGTACTTC. This translates into CASSIVPVAGLQETQYF.

The chain recombines TRBV28 with TRBJ1-4; TRBD1 matches at 10 bases. The germline V gene has CDR1 MDHEN and CDR2 SYDVKM. Trimming cost V 5 bases and J 7 bases; bases outside gene matches: 7. This CDR3 is 15 amino acids long. The CDR3 loop reads CASSPRTGGREKLFF. CDR3 nucleotides: TGTGCCAGCAGTCCGAGGACAGGGGGTCGTGAAAAACTGTTTTTT.

The chain couples TRBV5-1 to TRBJ1-2; 7 bases are a match to TRBD1. CDR1 is SGHRS and CDR2 is YFSETQ in the germline V gene. V shed 3 bases, J shed 4 bases, and the junction held 15 bases outside the gene matches. This CDR3 contains 17 residues. The CDR3 nucleotides are TGCGCCAGCAGCTCCGGGACAGCAATCCGCGTTACCTATGGCTACACCTTC. This gives the protein CASSSGTAIRVTYGYTF.

The V and J genes are TRBV9 and TRBJ2-2, with D perhaps matching TRBD2 (6 bases). V was trimmed by 3 bases and J by 4 bases, leaving 13 bases between them. Germline CDR1 and CDR2: SGDLS and YYNGEE. This CDR3 region has 15 residues. The CDR3 reads CASSARDLPTGELFF. In DNA, the CDR3 is TGTGCCAGCAGCGCCCGGGACTTACCCACCGGGGAGCTGTTTTTT.

V and J are TRBV6-6 and TRBJ2-3, with 10 bases lining up with TRBD2. The CDR3 runs to 15 residues. The junction had 3 bases not matched to a gene; V was cut back by 5 bases and J by 1 base. Germline CDR1 reads MNHNY; CDR2 reads SVGAGI (reference sequence). CDR3 residues: CASSPLAGGTDTQYF. CDR3 nucleotide sequence: TGTGCCAGCAGTCCCCTAGCGGGAGGCACAGATACGCAGTATTTT.

The chain links TRBV28 to TRBJ2-3; 10 bases map to TRBD1. The CDR3 has 15 amino acids. V shed 7 bases, J shed 3 bases, and the junction held 7 bases outside the gene matches. Germline V gene sequence: CDR1 MDHEN, CDR2 SYDVKM. The CDR3 sequence is CASTRRDRGTDTQYF. For the CDR3, the DNA is TGTGCCAGCACCCGCCGGGACAGGGGAACAGATACGCAGTATTTT.

V gene TRBV28 combines with J gene TRBJ2-3, with TRBD2 matching over 7 bases. CDR3 length: 16 residues. The V and J ends lost 4 bases and 6 bases, in that order; junction bases with no gene match: 13. Germline CDR1 is MDHEN and CDR2 is SYDVKM. CDR3 sequence: CASSSPGGVVPDTQYF. CDR3 in DNA: TGTGCCAGCAGTTCGCCTGGGGGGGTCGTCCCCGATACGCAGTATTTT.